This T cell receptor beta chain was sequenced during a study of blood T cell repertoires in COVID-19. Clones were sequenced by immunoSEQ multiplex PCR, and TCRdb holds only the in-frame ones, with some missing. The data contain 50,000 or so clones, more than 80% of them singletons. This CDR3 has 16 amino acids. V lost 7 bases and J 5 bases, leaving 23 bases between the germline ends. The germline CDR1 and CDR2 sequences are SGHTA and FQGNSA. The specimen was peripheral blood. This receptor was taken from a man between 65 and 85 years old with active COVID-19. This chain connects TRBV7-2 to TRBJ1-2; no clear D. CDR3 amino acids: CASTYVSQGSYYGYTF. As DNA, the CDR3 is TGTGCCAGCACCTACGTCTCTCAAGGGAGCTATTATGGCTACACCTTC.